This is a list of T cell receptor beta chains from one sample in a study of control samples from healthy donors and cancer patients. The method was immunoSEQ multiplex PCR; TCRdb's version includes in-frame clones alone and lacks a portion of them. The table records around 100,000 clones, 88% of them present only once. The specimen was blood. These receptors all stem from a woman aged 70-85 years in good health. Each CDR3 is given with its conserved first and last residue. A D gene is named only where the DNA matches it firmly. Only some rows state a clone size, as once, few, many or a class for expanded clones.

j_gene,d_gene,len,abundance,v_gene,CDR3aa,CDR3nt
TRBJ2-3,.,12,.,TRBV5-6,CASSLTGDTQYF,TGTGCCAGCAGCTTGACAGGTGATACGCAGTATTTT
TRBJ1-3,.,14,.,TRBV19,CASSIPGNGNTIYF,TGTGCCAGTAGTATCCCGGGGAACGGAAACACCATATATTTT
TRBJ1-5,.,13,.,TRBV5-1,CASSWDTDQPQHF,TGCGCCAGCAGCTGGGACACTGATCAGCCCCAGCATTTT
TRBJ1-6,.,16,.,TRBV4-1,CASSQDPGRRNSPLHF,TGCGCCAGCAGCCAAGACCCGGGACGTAGGAATTCACCCCTCCACTTT
TRBJ1-3,.,15,once,TRBV18,CASSPQGPSGNTIYF,TGTGCCAGCTCACCGCAGGGCCCCTCTGGAAACACCATATATTTT
TRBJ1-1,.,14,.,TRBV19,CASSIGPGNTEAFF,TGTGCCAGTAGTATAGGCCCAGGGAATACTGAAGCTTTCTTT
TRBJ2-1,.,13,.,TRBV3-1/TRBV3-2,CASSPDGINEQFF,TGTGCCAGCAGCCCTGACGGGATCAATGAGCAGTTCTTC
TRBJ1-2,.,16,.,TRBV3-1/TRBV3-2,CASSQDQLDRRYGYTF,TGTGCCAGCAGCCAAGATCAATTAGACAGGCGCTATGGCTACACCTTC
TRBJ2-3,.,15,.,TRBV4-1,CASSPTVTSTDTQYF,TGCGCCAGCAGCCCGACAGTCACTAGCACAGATACGCAGTATTTT
TRBJ1-2,TRBD1,15,.,TRBV4-2,CASSQEVGTGEGYTF,TGTGCCAGCAGCCAAGAGGTAGGGACAGGAGAAGGCTACACCTTC
TRBJ1-2,.,19,.,TRBV12-5,CASGLSSAGRNDFNYGYTF,TGTGCTAGTGGTTTGTCTTCGGCAGGCCGGAATGATTTTAACTATGGCTACACCTTC
TRBJ1-1,TRBD1,14,.,TRBV7-9,CASSLEGGSGEAFF,TGTGCCAGCAGCTTAGAAGGGGGCTCGGGTGAAGCTTTCTTT
TRBJ1-1,.,14,.,TRBV30,CAGRAVYANTEAFF,TGTGCCGGAAGAGCAGTCTATGCGAACACTGAAGCTTTCTTT
TRBJ1-1,TRBD1,16,.,TRBV29-1,CSVPGDRVGLGTEAFF,TGCAGCGTTCCAGGGGACAGGGTAGGTTTGGGCACTGAAGCTTTCTTT
TRBJ1-1,.,14,few,TRBV11-2,CASSFYPGLTEAFF,TGTGCCAGCAGCTTTTACCCCGGGCTGACTGAAGCTTTCTTT
TRBJ1-1,.,12,few,TRBV7-9,CASSFLPSEAFF,TGTGCCAGCAGCTTCCTCCCGTCTGAAGCTTTCTTT
TRBJ2-1,TRBD1,16,.,TRBV9,CASSVGSGGSYNEQFF,TGTGCCAGCAGCGTTGGGTCAGGGGGCTCCTACAATGAGCAGTTCTTC
TRBJ1-2,.,11,.,TRBV20-1,CSATPDRGYTF,TGCAGTGCTACCCCCGACCGTGGCTACACCTTC
TRBJ2-3,.,14,.,TRBV5-1,CASRGGQSTDTQYF,TGCGCCAGCAGAGGCGGACAGTCCACAGATACGCAGTATTTT
TRBJ1-4,TRBD1,13,.,TRBV18,CASSGDSSGKLFF,TGTGCCAGCTCCGGGGACAGCTCTGGAAAACTGTTTTTT
TRBJ2-3,.,14,once,TRBV20-1,CSASVREFTDTQYF,TGCAGTGCTAGTGTGCGGGAATTCACAGATACGCAGTATTTT
TRBJ2-7,.,14,.,TRBV6-5,CASSYGGLPYEQYF,TGTGCCAGCAGTTATGGCGGGCTGCCCTACGAGCAGTACTTC
TRBJ1-2,.,15,.,TRBV10-3,CAISDQGRPEHGYTF,TGTGCCATCAGTGACCAGGGGCGCCCCGAGCATGGCTACACCTTC
TRBJ2-7,.,12,.,TRBV6-5,CASLKFGYEQYF,TGTGCCAGCTTGAAGTTTGGGTACGAGCAGTACTTC
TRBJ1-4,TRBD1,13,.,TRBV5-1,CASSLGRGEKLFF,TGCGCCAGCAGCTTGGGCAGGGGGGAAAAACTGTTTTTT
TRBJ2-1,TRBD1,14,.,TRBV30,CAWSVRDRVNEQFF,TGTGCCTGGAGTGTACGGGACAGGGTAAATGAGCAGTTCTTC
TRBJ2-2,.,12,.,TRBV12-3/TRBV12-4,CASSLKGGELFF,TGTGCCAGCAGCTTAAAGGGCGGGGAGCTGTTTTTT
TRBJ1-2,.,14,.,TRBV28,CASSFGAGNYGYTF,TGTGCCAGCAGTTTTGGGGCCGGGAACTATGGCTACACCTTC
TRBJ2-7,TRBD2,13,.,TRBV13,CASRTSGSYEQYF,TGTGCCAGCAGGACTAGCGGGAGCTACGAGCAGTACTTC
TRBJ1-2,.,13,.,TRBV5-1,CASSLGNNYGYTF,TGCGCCAGCAGCTTGGGCAACAACTATGGCTACACCTTC
TRBJ2-5,.,13,.,TRBV10-1,CASSGGPGETQYF,TGCGCCAGCAGTGGGGGACCCGGCGAGACCCAGTACTTC
TRBJ2-3,TRBD2,14,.,TRBV5-4,CASSSNGGGPTQYF,TGTGCCAGCAGCAGTAACGGGGGGGGCCCAACGCAGTATTTT
TRBJ1-1,TRBD1,14,once,TRBV11-2,CASSLTGGNTEAFF,TGTGCCAGCAGCTTAACAGGGGGCAACACTGAAGCTTTCTTT
TRBJ2-5,.,11,once,TRBV15,CATSAQETQYF,TGTGCCACCAGCGCGCAAGAGACCCAGTACTTC
TRBJ1-2,.,14,.,TRBV5-1,CASGPQGNVYGYTF,TGCGCCAGTGGACCGCAAGGGAATGTCTATGGCTACACCTTC
TRBJ2-7,.,14,.,TRBV3-1/TRBV3-2,CASSQNTGSYEQYF,TGTGCCAGCAGCCAAAACACAGGTAGCTACGAGCAGTACTTC
TRBJ2-1,.,14,.,TRBV5-1,CASSLVSRNNEQFF,TGCGCCAGCAGCTTGGTATCCAGGAACAATGAGCAGTTCTTC
TRBJ1-2,TRBD1,12,.,TRBV5-4,CASSLDRAGYTF,TGTGCCAGCAGCCTGGACAGGGCTGGCTACACCTTC
TRBJ1-2,.,10,.,TRBV6-5,CALTVYGYTF,TGTGCCCTGACGGTCTATGGCTACACCTTC
TRBJ1-1,TRBD1,15,.,TRBV5-1,CATSLGQGGNTEAFF,TGCGCCACCTCCCTTGGACAGGGGGGAAATACTGAAGCTTTCTTT
TRBJ1-5,.,13,.,TRBV5-1,CASSQGPNQPQHF,TGCGCCAGCAGCCAAGGGCCCAATCAGCCCCAGCATTTT
TRBJ2-6,.,14,.,TRBV4-3,CASSQDRRANVLTF,TGCGCCAGCAGCCAAGACAGGAGGGCCAACGTCCTGACTTTC